The present T cell receptor (beta chain) was sequenced within a study of cytomegalovirus exposure and HLA in healthy donors. Across the whole study: The roughly 110 validation repertoires used the same platform as the 666 first-cohort repertoires, a later analysis reported. The study, taken as a whole, reports: Three chains linked to CMV were shown in vitro to be specific for CMV antigens. Approximately 160 TCR beta chains were listed as cytomegalovirus-associated. The tendency of first-cohort TCR clusters to co-occur in the 120 or so validation repertoires emerged from a later analysis.

Details on this clone: What it recognizes is unknown.

The CDR3 is 14 residues long. Germline-derived CDR1 and CDR2 are MNHEY and SMNVEV (reference sequence). Trimming shortened V by 6 bases and J by 3 bases, and 14 bases separated the two germline ends. Repertoires were generated with immunoSEQ multiplex PCR, while TCRdb's copy carries only in-frame clones and drops some. In the table there are tens of thousands of clones, around 97% of which are singletons. This receptor was taken from a man aged 25-45 years in good health and CMV-seropositive. This chain uses TRBV27 with TRBJ2-5; TRBD2 is a possible D gene (7 bases). Specimen: PBMCs. CDR3: CASSWGGLEETQYF. The CDR3 DNA reads TGTGCCAGCAGCTGGGGGGGGCTCGAAGAGACCCAGTACTTC.